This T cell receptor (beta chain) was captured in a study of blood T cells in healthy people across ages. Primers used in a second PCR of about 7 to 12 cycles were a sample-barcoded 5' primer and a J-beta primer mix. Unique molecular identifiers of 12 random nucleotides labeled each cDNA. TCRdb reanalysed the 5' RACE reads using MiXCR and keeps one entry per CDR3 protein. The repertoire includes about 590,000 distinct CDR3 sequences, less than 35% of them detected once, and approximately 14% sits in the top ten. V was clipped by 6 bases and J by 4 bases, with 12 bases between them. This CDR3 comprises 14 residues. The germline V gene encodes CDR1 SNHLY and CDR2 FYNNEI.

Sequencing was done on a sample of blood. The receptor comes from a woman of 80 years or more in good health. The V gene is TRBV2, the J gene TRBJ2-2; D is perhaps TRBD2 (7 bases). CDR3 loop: CASRRGGSTGELFF. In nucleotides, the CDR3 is TGTGCCAGCAGGAGGGGGGGGAGCACCGGGGAGCTGTTTTTT.